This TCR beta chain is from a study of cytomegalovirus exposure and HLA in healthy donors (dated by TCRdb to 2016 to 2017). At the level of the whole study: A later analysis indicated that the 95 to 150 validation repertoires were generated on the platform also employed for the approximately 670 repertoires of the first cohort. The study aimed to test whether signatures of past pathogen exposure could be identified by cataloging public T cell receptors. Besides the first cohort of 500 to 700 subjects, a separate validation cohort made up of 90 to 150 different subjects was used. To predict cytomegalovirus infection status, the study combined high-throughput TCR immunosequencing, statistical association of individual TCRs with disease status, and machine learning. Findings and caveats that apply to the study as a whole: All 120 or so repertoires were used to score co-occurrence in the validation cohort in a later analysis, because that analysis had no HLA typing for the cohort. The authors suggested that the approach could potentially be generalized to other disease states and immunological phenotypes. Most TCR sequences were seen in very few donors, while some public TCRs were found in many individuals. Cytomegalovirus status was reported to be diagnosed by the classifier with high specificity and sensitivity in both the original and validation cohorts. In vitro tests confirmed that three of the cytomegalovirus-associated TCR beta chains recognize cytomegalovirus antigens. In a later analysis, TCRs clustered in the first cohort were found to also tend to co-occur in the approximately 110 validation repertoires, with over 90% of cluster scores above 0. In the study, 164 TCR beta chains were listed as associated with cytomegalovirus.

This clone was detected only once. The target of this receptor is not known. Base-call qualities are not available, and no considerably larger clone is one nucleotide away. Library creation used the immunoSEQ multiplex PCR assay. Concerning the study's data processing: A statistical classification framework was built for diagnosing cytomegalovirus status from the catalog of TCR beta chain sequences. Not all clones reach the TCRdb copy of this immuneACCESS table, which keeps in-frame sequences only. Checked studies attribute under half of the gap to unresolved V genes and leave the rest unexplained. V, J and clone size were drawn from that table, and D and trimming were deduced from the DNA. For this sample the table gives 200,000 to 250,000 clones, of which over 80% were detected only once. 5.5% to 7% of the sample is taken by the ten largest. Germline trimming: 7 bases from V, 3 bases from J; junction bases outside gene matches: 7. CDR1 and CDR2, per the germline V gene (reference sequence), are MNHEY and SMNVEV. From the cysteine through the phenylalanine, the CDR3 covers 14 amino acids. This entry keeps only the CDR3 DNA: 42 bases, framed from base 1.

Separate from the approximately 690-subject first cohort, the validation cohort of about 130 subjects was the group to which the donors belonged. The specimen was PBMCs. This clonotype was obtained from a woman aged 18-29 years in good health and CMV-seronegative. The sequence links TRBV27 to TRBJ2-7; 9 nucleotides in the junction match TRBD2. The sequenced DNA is TGTGCCAGCATGCTACGAGCGGGAGGCTACGAGCAGTACTTC. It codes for CASMLRAGGYEQYF.